Listed below are T cell receptor beta chains from one sample, sequenced in a study of cytomegalovirus exposure and HLA in healthy donors. The table came from immunoSEQ multiplex PCR; TCRdb's copy has only in-frame clones and leaves some out. This table holds approximately 170,000 clones, around four fifths found once. Sequencing was carried out using PBMCs. The source is a man in his late teens or twenties in good health and CMV-seropositive. The CDR3 runs from the conserved cysteine through the conserved F or W. The order of the fields is J gene, clone size, V gene, CDR3 protein. Clone size, where shown, is once, few, many, or a class for clones that have expanded.

TRBJ2-7,.,TRBV5-1,CASSLDPRRTADSYEQYF
TRBJ1-1,.,TRBV5-6,CASSSGTSPNTEAFF
TRBJ2-7,.,TRBV4-2,CASSQDGGGYEQYF
TRBJ2-2,.,TRBV7-8,CASSPAGPEELFF
TRBJ2-7,.,TRBV4-3,CASSQDRAGGPYEQYF
TRBJ2-1,.,TRBV6-1,CASIYLSRGGYEQFF
TRBJ2-7,.,TRBV11-2,CASSTGSPGYEQYF
TRBJ2-7,.,TRBV2,CASSEGGRPYEQYF
TRBJ2-1,.,TRBV27,CASQNRENPYNEQFF
TRBJ1-4,.,TRBV30,CAWSGDRGPGGEKLFF
TRBJ1-2,.,TRBV27,CASSLNPSGRGHYGYTF
TRBJ1-4,.,TRBV25-1,CASSESGRGAPEKLFF
TRBJ1-5,few,TRBV6-4,CASKPVPTGIRNQPQHF
TRBJ2-3,.,TRBV6-5,CASSYPSGRAADTQYF
TRBJ2-7,.,TRBV4-3,CASSQDPAGVYEQYF
.,.,TRBV5-1,CASSSRDSSYEQYF
TRBJ1-1,few,TRBV13,CASLGGRDTEAFF